This TCR beta chain stems from a study of shared clonotypes between healthy human individuals. Study-level results: Shared across several donors were roughly 4.8% of the naive CD4 clonotypes. Since donors were few, the genetic and exposure-history diversity represented was limited. Memory subsets generally showed lower estimated richness than naive subsets.

This clone was detected once. Its antigen is still unknown. The CDR3 contains 16 residues. From germline, CDR1 is SGDLS and CDR2 YYNGEE. Trimming took 4 bases from V and 8 from J; bases not matched to a gene: 14. Some clones are missing from TCRdb's copy, which holds only in-frame ones; the method was immunoSEQ multiplex PCR. The sample has about 2.1 million clones, approximately 92% seen once. Naivety among CD8 cells was defined by CD45RO negativity and positive CCR7 selection, thereby excluding terminally differentiated effector memory CD45RA+ cells. The sample consisted of naive CD8+ T cells from PBMCs. This TCR came from a young man in good health. Some clones in this sample may be carry-over from other donors' samples. The chain joins TRBV9 to TRBJ2-1, with TRBD2 matching over 8 bases. CDR3 sequence reads: CASSSRSSGISDEQFF. For the CDR3, the DNA is TGTGCCAGCAGCTCCCGGAGTAGCGGGATCTCCGATGAGCAGTTCTTC.